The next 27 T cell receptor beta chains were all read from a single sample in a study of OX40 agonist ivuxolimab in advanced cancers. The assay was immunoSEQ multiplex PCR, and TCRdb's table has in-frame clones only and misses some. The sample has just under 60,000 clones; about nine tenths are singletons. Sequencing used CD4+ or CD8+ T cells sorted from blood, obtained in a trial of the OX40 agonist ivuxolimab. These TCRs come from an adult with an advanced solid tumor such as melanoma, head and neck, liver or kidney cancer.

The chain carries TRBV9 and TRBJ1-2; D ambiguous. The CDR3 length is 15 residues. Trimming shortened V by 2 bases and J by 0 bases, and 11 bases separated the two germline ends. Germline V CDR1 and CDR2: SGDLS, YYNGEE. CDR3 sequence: CASSVAAFANYGYTF. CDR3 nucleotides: TGTGCCAGCAGCGTTGCGGCGTTCGCTAACTATGGCTACACCTTC. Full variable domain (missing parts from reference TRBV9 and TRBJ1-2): DSGVTQTPKHLITATGQRVTLRCSPRSGDLSVYWYQQSLDQGLQFLIQYYNGEERAKGNILERFSAQQFPDLHSELNLSSLELGDSALYFCASSVAAFANYGYTFGSGTRLTVV.

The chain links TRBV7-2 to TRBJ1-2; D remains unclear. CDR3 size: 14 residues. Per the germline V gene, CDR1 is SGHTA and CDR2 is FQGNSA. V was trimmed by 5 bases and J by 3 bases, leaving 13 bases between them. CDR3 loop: CASSGQFKDYGYTF. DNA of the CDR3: TGTGCCAGCAGCGGGCAGTTCAAGGACTATGGCTACACCTTC.

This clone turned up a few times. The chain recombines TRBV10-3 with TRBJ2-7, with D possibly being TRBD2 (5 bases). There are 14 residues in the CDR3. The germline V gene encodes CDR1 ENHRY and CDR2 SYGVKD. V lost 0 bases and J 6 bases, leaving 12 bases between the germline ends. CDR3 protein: CAISESGSRSEQYF. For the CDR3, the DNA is TGTGCCATCAGTGAGTCGGGGAGCCGGTCCGAGCAGTACTTC.

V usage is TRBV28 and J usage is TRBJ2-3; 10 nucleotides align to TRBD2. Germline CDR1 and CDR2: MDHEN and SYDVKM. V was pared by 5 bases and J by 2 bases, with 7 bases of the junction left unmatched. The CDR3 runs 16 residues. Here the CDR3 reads CASSQGLATYTDTQYF. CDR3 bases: TGTGCCAGCAGTCAGGGACTAGCGACCTACACAGATACGCAGTATTTT.

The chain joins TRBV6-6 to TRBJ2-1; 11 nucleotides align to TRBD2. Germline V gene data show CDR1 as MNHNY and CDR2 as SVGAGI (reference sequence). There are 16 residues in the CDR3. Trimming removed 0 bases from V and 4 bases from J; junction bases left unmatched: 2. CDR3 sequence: CASSYSPSGRYNEQFF. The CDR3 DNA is TGTGCCAGCAGTTACTCCCCTAGCGGGAGGTACAATGAGCAGTTCTTC.

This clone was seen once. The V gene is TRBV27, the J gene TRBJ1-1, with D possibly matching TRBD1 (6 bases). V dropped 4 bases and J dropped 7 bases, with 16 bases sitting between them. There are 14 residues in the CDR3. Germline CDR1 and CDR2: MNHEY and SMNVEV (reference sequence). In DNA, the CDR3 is TGTGCCAGCAGTTCAATCGGGGGGGGCGGTGAAGCTTTCTTT. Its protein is CASSSIGGGGEAFF.

CDR3 DNA sequence: TGTGCCAGCAGCCAAGACCCCCCTAGCGGCCGCACAGATACGCAGTATTTT. It is translated as CASSQDPPSGRTDTQYF. This sequence joins TRBV4-2 and TRBJ2-3, with 7 bases identical to TRBD2. This CDR3 region has 17 residues. Germline assignment: CDR1 LGHNA and CDR2 YNFKEQ. J lost 1 base, V lost 0 bases, and 7 bases had no gene match.

CDR3 DNA sequence: TGTGCCAGCAGTTCGGTAGCGGGAGGGCCACCTGGGGAGCAGTTCTTC. This translates into CASSSVAGGPPGEQFF. The chain combines TRBV27 with TRBJ2-1; 11 bases are shared with TRBD2. This CDR3 is built from 16 residues. Germline V gene sequence: CDR1 MNHEY, CDR2 SMNVEV (reference sequence). With V trimmed by 4 bases and J by 10 bases, 12 bases remained unmatched.

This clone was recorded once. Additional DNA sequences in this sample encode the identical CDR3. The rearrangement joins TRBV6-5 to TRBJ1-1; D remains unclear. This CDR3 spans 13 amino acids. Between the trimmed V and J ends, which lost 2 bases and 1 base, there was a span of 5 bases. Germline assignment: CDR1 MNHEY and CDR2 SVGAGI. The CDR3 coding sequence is TGTGCCAGCAGTTACGGGAGGAACACTGAAGCTTTCTTT. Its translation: CASSYGRNTEAFF.

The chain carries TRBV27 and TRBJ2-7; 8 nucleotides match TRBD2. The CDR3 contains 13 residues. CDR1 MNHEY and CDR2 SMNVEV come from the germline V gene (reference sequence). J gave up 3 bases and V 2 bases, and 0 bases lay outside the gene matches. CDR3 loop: CASSLGTSYEQYF. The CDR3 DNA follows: TGTGCCAGCAGTTTAGGGACTAGCTACGAGCAGTACTTC.

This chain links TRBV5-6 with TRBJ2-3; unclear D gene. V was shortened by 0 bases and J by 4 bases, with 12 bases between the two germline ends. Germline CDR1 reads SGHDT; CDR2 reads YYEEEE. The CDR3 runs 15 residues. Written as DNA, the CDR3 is TGTGCCAGCAGCTTGGCGGGCGGAATTGCAGATACGCAGTATTTT. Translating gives CASSLAGGIADTQYF.

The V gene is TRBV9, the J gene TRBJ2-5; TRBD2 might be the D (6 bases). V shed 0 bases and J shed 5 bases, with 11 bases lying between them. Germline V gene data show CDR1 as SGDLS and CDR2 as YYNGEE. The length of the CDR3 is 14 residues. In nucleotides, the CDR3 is TGTGCCAGCAGCGTAGACGGGAGAGGGGAGACCCAGTACTTC. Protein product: CASSVDGRGETQYF.

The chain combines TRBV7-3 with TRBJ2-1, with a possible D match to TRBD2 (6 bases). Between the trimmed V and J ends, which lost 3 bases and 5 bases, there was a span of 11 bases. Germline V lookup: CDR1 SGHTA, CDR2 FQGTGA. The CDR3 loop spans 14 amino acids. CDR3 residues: CASSFGGNHNEQFF. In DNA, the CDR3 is TGTGCCAGCAGCTTCGGCGGGAACCACAATGAGCAGTTCTTC. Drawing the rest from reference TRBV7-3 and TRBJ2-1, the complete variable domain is GAGVSQTPSNKVTEKGKYVELRCDPISGHTALYWYRQSLGQGPEFLIYFQGTGAADDSGLPNDRFFAVRPEGSVSTLKIQRTERGDSAVYLCASSFGGNHNEQFFGPGTRLTVL.

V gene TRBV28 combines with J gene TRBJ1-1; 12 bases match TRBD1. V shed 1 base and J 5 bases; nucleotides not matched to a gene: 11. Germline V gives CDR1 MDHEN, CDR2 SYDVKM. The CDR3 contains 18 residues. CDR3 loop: CASSLSEGTGGGWTEAFF. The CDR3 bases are TGTGCCAGCAGTTTATCGGAAGGGACAGGGGGCGGGTGGACTGAAGCTTTCTTT.

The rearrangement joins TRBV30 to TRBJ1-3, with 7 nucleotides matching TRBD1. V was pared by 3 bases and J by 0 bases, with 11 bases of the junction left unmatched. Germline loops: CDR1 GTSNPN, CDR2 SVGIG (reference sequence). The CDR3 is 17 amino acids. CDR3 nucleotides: TGTGCCTGGAGCGCCGGGACAGCTCCCTTCTCTGGAAACACCATATATTTT. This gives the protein CAWSAGTAPFSGNTIYF.

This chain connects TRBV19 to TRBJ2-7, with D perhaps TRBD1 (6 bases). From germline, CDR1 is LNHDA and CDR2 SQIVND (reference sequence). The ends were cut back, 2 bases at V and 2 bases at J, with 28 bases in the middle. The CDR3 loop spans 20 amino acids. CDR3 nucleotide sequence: TGTGCCAGTAGTATAAAGGGTGGCAGGGGAACCACCATAAGACCCTACGAGCAGTACTTC. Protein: CASSIKGGRGTTIRPYEQYF.

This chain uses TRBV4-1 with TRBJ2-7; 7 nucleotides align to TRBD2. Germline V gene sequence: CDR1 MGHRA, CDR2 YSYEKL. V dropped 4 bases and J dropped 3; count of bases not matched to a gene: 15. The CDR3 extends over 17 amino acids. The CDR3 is CASSRIGGGGGSYEQYF. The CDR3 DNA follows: TGCGCCAGCAGCCGAATTGGGGGGGGAGGAGGGAGCTACGAGCAGTACTTC.

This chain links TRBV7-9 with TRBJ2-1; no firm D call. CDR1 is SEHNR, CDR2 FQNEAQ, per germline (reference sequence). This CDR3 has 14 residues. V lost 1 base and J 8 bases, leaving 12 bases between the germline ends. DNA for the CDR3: TGTGCCAGCAGCTTAGTAGAAAAGGCCTATGAGCAGTTCTTC. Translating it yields CASSLVEKAYEQFF.

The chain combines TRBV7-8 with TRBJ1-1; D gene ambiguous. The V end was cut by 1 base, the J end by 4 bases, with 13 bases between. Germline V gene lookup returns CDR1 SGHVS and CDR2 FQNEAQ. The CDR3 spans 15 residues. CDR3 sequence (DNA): TGTGCCAGCAGCTTAGTTGCTGGACCGTTCACTGAAGCTTTCTTT. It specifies CASSLVAGPFTEAFF.

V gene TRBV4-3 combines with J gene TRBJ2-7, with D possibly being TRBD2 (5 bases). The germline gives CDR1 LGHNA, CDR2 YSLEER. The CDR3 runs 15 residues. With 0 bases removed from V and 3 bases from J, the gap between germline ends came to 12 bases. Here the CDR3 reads CASSQDVASFYEQYF. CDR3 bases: TGCGCCAGCAGCCAAGATGTTGCTAGCTTCTACGAGCAGTACTTC.

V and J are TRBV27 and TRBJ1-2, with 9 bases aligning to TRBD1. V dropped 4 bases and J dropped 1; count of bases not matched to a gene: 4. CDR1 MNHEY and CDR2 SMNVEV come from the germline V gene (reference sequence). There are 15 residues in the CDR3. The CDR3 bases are TGTGCCAGCAGTTACCGACAGGGGGTTAACTATGGCTACACCTTC. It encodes CASSYRQGVNYGYTF.

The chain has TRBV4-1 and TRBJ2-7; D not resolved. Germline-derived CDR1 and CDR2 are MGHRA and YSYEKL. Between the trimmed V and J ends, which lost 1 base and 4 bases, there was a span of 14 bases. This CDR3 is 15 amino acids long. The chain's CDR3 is CASSQVLQTRYEQYF. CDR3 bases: TGCGCCAGCAGCCAAGTGTTACAGACGAGGTACGAGCAGTACTTC.

CDR3 loop: CASSPIAGGSYNEQFF. CDR3 coding DNA: TGTGCCAGCAGCCCCATTGCGGGAGGGTCCTACAATGAGCAGTTCTTC. V gene TRBV7-8 combines with J gene TRBJ2-1, with 9 bases lining up with TRBD2. CDR3 length equals 16 residues. Germline CDR1 and CDR2: SGHVS and FQNEAQ. The V and J ends lost 5 bases and 1 base, in that order; junction bases with no gene match: 6.

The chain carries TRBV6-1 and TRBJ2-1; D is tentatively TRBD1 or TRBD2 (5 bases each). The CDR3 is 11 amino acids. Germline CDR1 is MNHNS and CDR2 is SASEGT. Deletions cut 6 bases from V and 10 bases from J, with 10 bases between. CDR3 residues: CASSPGTEQFF. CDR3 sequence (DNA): TGTGCCAGCAGCCCCGGGACGGAGCAGTTCTTC.

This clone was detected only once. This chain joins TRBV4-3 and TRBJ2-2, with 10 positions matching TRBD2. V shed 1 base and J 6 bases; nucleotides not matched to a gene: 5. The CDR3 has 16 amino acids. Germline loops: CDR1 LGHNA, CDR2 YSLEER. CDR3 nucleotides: TGCGCCAGCAGCCAAGGCATGCTAGCGGGGGCCGGGGAGCTGTTTTTT. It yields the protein CASSQGMLAGAGELFF.

The CDR3 sequence: CASSLTGGPFEQYF. CDR3 nucleotide sequence: TGTGCCAGCAGTTTAACGGGAGGGCCGTTCGAGCAGTACTTC. The rearrangement joins TRBV27 to TRBJ2-7; TRBD2 matches 8 bases. This CDR3 is built from 14 residues. With V trimmed by 2 bases and J by 6 bases, 6 bases remained unmatched. CDR1 is MNHEY, CDR2 SMNVEV, per germline (reference sequence).

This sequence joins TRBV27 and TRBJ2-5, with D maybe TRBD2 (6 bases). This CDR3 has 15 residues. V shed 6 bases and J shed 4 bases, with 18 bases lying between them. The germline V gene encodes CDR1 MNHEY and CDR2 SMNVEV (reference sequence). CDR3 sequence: CASSPREFEGETQYF. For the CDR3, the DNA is TGTGCCAGCAGCCCCCGGGAGTTTGAGGGAGAGACCCAGTACTTC.